Included here is one T cell receptor beta chain sequence, with context. This sample is drawn from a study of technical replicates of blood from several donors. Per the germline V gene, CDR1 is SGHVS and CDR2 is FNYEAQ. CDR3 size: 15 residues. V lost 6 bases and J lost 0; bases outside the gene matches: 5. Sequencing used immunoSEQ multiplex PCR; TCRdb keeps in-frame clones, though not all of them. Found here are some 70,000 clones, 85% to 95% of them singletons; the top ten hold about 0.4%. Sequenced material: T cells isolated from PBMCs. The chain is built from TRBV7-6 and TRBJ1-3, with TRBD1 matching 7 bases. This clonotype was sampled from a human donor in good health. The CDR3 here is CASRLTGHSGNTIYF. CDR3 sequence (DNA): TGTGCCAGCAGACTGACAGGGCACTCTGGAAACACCATATATTTT.